This TCR beta chain was identified in a study of long-term antiretroviral therapy in people with HIV. Version v3.0 of the immunoSEQ assay was performed at survey level. Here immunoSEQ multiplex PCR was the method, and the copy in TCRdb shows in-frame clones only, minus some. Here the sample spans 25,000 to 35,000 clones, just over 85% being singletons. Findings of the study overall: Whereas controls had wider CDR3 length ranges, HIV repertoires had narrower ones. Collection of the blood, which took place between about 2003 and 2017, possibly occurred under older ART regimens. Investigators report no available data on ART adherence, viral resistance or therapy changes.

As to this clone: Its target is not known.

Each sample contained roughly 0.85-10 million cryopreserved PBMC, thawed before DNA extraction. This receptor was taken from a woman in her 30s with HIV. The material was unsorted PBMCs, obtained 0.8 years after starting antiretroviral therapy.

The CDR3 loop reads CASSFGTGGPDTQYF. DNA for the CDR3: TGTGCCAGTAGTTTCGGGACAGGGGGCCCAGATACGCAGTATTTT. The chain employs TRBV19 and TRBJ2-3; 12 bases agree with TRBD1. Germline CDR1 reads LNHDA; CDR2 reads SQIVND (reference sequence). The CDR3 is 15 residues long. V dropped 5 bases and J dropped 4; count of bases not matched to a gene: 4.